The source of this T cell receptor (beta chain) is a study of OX40 agonist ivuxolimab in advanced cancers. The CDR3 runs 14 residues. CDR1 and CDR2 (germline): SGHNT, YYREEE (reference sequence). With 2 bases removed from V and 1 base from J, the gap between germline ends came to 9 bases. Findings of the study overall: Which antigen the expanded peripheral T cells recognized is unknown.

Libraries were prepared by immunoSEQ multiplex PCR; TCRdb keeps only in-frame clonotypes and omits some of them. The data contain around 99,000 clones, 91% of them singletons. With respect to this clone: What it binds is unknown.

This clonotype was sampled from an adult with an advanced solid tumor such as melanoma, head and neck, liver or kidney cancer. J is TRBJ1-1 and V is TRBV5-4, with D possibly matching TRBD1 (6 bases). Source: CD4+ or CD8+ T cells sorted from blood, taken in a trial of the OX40 agonist ivuxolimab. CDR3 in DNA: TGTGCCAGCAGCTTTGGCAGGGGGAACACTGAAGCTTTCTTT. This encodes CASSFGRGNTEAFF.